Each of the 15 T cell receptor beta chains below was sequenced from the same sample in a study of cytomegalovirus exposure and HLA in healthy donors. PCR amplification relied on 60 Vbeta primers (plus 13 Jbeta primers). Libraries were prepared by immunoSEQ multiplex PCR; TCRdb keeps only in-frame clonotypes and omits some of them. The specimen's table records 50,000 to 70,000 clones. Sequencing was performed on PBMCs. Receptors were obtained from a male donor in good health and CMV-seronegative.

The chain carries TRBV28 and TRBJ2-2; D possibly corresponds to TRBD1 (7 bases). Trimming took off 7 bases at V and 5 bases at J, with 14 bases between the two ends. CDR3 size: 14 residues. Germline assignment: CDR1 MDHEN and CDR2 SYDVKM. Written as DNA, the CDR3 is TGTGCCAGCAAAACAGGGGAGGAGACCGGGGAGCTGTTTTTT. This codes for CASKTGEETGELFF.

Of note for this clone: Within the sample, other DNA sequences also encode this same CDR3. The chain combines TRBV29-1 with TRBJ1-1, with unresolved D. Germline-derived CDR1 and CDR2 are SQVTM and ANQGSEA. Deletions cut 4 bases from V and 0 bases from J, with 6 bases between. CDR3 length: 12 amino acids. CDR3 DNA sequence: TGCAGCGTTGGAGGTCTGAACACTGAAGCTTTCTTT. It specifies CSVGGLNTEAFF.

This chain joins TRBV19 and TRBJ2-1; TRBD1 matches at 9 bases. This CDR3 is built from 13 residues. CDR1 and CDR2 from the germline V gene are LNHDA and SQIVND (reference sequence). V shed 9 bases and J 8 bases; nucleotides not matched to a gene: 8. CDR3 region: CASNRGLRDEQFF. CDR3 nucleotides: TGTGCCAGCAACAGGGGGCTGAGGGATGAGCAGTTCTTC.

The V call is TRBV28, the J call TRBJ2-1, with a tentative D call TRBD2 (6 bases). The V gene's germline CDR1 is MDHEN and CDR2 SYDVKM. This CDR3 is 16 amino acids long. With 3 bases removed from V and 5 bases from J, the gap between germline ends came to 17 bases. The CDR3 here is CASSLAALREDNEQFF. The CDR3 nucleotides are TGTGCCAGCAGTTTGGCTGCTCTTAGGGAGGACAATGAGCAGTTCTTC.

A note on this clone: Distinct nucleotide sequences in the sample also encode this CDR3. DNA for the CDR3: TGTGCCAGCAGTGGACTAGCGGGAGACAATGAGCAGTTCTTC. This translates into CASSGLAGDNEQFF. V gene TRBV6-4 combines with J gene TRBJ2-1; TRBD2 matches 12 bases. J gave up 5 bases and V 4 bases, and 0 bases lay outside the gene matches. The length of the CDR3 is 14 residues. Germline-derived CDR1 and CDR2 are MRHNA and SNTAGT.

The rearrangement joins TRBV28 to TRBJ2-6; 8 positions agree with TRBD2. Unmatched junction bases numbered 20, after V lost 8 bases and J lost 2 bases. CDR1 is MDHEN and CDR2 is SYDVKM in the germline V gene. The CDR3 sequence is 20 residues long. The CDR3 bases are TGTGCCAGCGTAGCGGGGCAGATTCCCCTCATCGGGACTGGGGCCAACGTCCTGACTTTC. Its translation is CASVAGQIPLIGTGANVLTF.

The chain is built from TRBV4-1 and TRBJ2-2; 7 bases fit TRBD2. J lost 4 bases, V lost 4 bases, and 3 bases had no gene match. The length of the CDR3 is 14 residues. Germline assignment: CDR1 MGHRA and CDR2 YSYEKL. The CDR3 protein is CASSPGRVTGELFF. CDR3 sequence (DNA): TGCGCCAGCAGCCCAGGGAGGGTCACCGGGGAGCTGTTTTTT.

V usage is TRBV29-1 and J usage is TRBJ2-7; D unclear. With 2 bases removed from V and 3 bases from J, the gap between germline ends came to 8 bases. Germline lookup yields CDR1 SQVTM and CDR2 ANQGSEA. The CDR3 sequence is 12 residues long. As DNA, the CDR3 is TGCAGCGTTGAAACAGCAGACTACGAGCAGTACTTC. As protein: CSVETADYEQYF.

The chain employs TRBV25-1 and TRBJ2-7; maybe TRBD1 (6 bases). V lost 5 bases and J 4 bases, leaving 9 bases between the germline ends. The CDR3 length is 12 residues. The germline V gene encodes CDR1 MGHDK and CDR2 SYGVNS. The DNA of the CDR3 is TGTGCCAGCAGTAGACAGGCTTACGAGCAGTACTTC. The encoded protein is CASSRQAYEQYF.

This chain connects TRBV6-4 to TRBJ2-1, with D maybe TRBD2 (6 bases). V was clipped by 0 bases and J by 0 bases, with 9 bases between them. Germline V lookup: CDR1 MRHNA, CDR2 SNTAGT. This CDR3 has 16 residues. The CDR3 region is CASSDSAGSSYNEQFF. DNA for the CDR3: TGTGCCAGCAGTGACTCCGCGGGATCCTCCTACAATGAGCAGTTCTTC.

Notes on this clone: The junction and the germline gene differ at one end; a read error may be behind it. This rearrangement joins TRBV28 to TRBJ2-1; 13 bases line up with TRBD2. Per germline, CDR1 MDHEN and CDR2 SYDVKM. CDR3 size: 20 residues. Here the CDR3 reads CASSLLAGGPGRSSDNEQFF. Written as DNA, the CDR3 is TGTGCCAGCAGTCTACTAGCGGGGGGGCCCGGTAGGAGCTCCGACAATGAGCAGTTCTTC.

The chain uses TRBV12-5 and TRBJ1-4, with D possibly TRBD1 on 5 matching bases. The CDR3 length is 16 residues. Trimming shortened V by 0 bases and J by 4 bases, and 12 bases separated the two germline ends. From germline, CDR1 is LGHNT and CDR2 FRNRAP. The CDR3 reads CASGLVGPGGNEKLFF. In DNA, the CDR3 is TGTGCTAGTGGTTTGGTAGGTCCGGGGGGTAATGAAAAACTGTTTTTT. Full variable domain (rest looked up from reference TRBV12-5 and TRBJ1-4): DARVTQTPRHKVTEMGQEVTMRCQPILGHNTVFWYRQTMMQGLELLAYFRNRAPLDDSGMPKDRFSAEMPDATLATLKIQPSEPRDSAVYFCASGLVGPGGNEKLFFGSGTQLSVL.

J is TRBJ2-3 and V is TRBV18; D gene uncertain. CDR1 KGHSH and CDR2 LQKENI come from the germline V gene. Trimming left V 3 bases short and J 6 bases short, with 10 bases between. The CDR3 is 13 amino acids. The CDR3 protein is CASSPPGVDTQYF. The CDR3 DNA follows: TGTGCCAGCTCACCTCCCGGAGTCGATACGCAGTATTTT.

The chain uses TRBV6-6 and TRBJ1-2; TRBD1 matches 8 bases. V lost 4 bases, J lost 8 bases, and 6 bases stayed unmatched. The CDR3 loop spans 13 amino acids. Germline CDR1 and CDR2: MNHNY and SVGAGI (reference sequence). The CDR3 bases are TGTGCCAGCAGTTCGCAGGGGGCCGGCGGCTACACCTTC. This gives the protein CASSSQGAGGYTF.

The genes are TRBV5-1 and TRBJ2-2, with 10 positions matching TRBD2. The J segment lost 6 bases and the V segment lost 0 bases, leaving 2 bases of the junction unmatched. This CDR3 has 15 residues. CDR1 SGHRS and CDR2 YFSETQ come from the germline V gene. This chain's CDR3 is CASSLVGLASGELFF. CDR3 DNA: TGCGCCAGCAGCTTGGTGGGACTAGCGTCCGGGGAGCTGTTTTTT.